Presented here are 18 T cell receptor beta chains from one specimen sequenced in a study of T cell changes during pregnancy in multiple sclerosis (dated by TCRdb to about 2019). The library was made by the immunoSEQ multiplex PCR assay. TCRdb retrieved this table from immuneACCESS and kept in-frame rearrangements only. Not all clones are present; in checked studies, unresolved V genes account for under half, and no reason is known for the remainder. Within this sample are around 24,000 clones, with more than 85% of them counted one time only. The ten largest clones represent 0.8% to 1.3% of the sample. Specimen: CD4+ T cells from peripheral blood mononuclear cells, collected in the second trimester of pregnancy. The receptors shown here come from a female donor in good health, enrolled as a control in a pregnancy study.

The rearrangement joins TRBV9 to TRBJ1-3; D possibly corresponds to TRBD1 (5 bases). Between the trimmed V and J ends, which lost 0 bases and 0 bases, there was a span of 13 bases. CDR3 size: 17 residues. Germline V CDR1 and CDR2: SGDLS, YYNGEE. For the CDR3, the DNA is TGTGCCAGCAGCGTAGTGGACCGGACATCCTCTGGAAACACCATATATTTT. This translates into CASSVVDRTSSGNTIYF.

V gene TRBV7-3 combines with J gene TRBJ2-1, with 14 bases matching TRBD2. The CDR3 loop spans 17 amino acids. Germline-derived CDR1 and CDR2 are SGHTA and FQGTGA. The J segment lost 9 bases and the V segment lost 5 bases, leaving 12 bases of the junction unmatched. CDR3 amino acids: CASSPRRGLAGVGEQFF. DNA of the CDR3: TGTGCCAGCAGCCCCAGAAGGGGACTAGCGGGAGTCGGTGAGCAGTTCTTC.

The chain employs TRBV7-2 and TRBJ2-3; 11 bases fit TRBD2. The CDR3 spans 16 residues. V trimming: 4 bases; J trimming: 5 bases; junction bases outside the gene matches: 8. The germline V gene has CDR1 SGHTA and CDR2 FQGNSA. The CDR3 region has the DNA TGTGCCAGCAGCTCTCGACTAGCGGGGCGATTAGATACGCAGTATTTT. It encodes CASSSRLAGRLDTQYF.

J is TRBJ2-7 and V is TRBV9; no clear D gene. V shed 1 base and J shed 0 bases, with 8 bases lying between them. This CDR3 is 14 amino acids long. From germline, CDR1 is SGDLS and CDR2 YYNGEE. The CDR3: CASSVSSSSYEQYF. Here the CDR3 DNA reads TGTGCCAGCAGCGTAAGCTCTTCCTCCTACGAGCAGTACTTC.

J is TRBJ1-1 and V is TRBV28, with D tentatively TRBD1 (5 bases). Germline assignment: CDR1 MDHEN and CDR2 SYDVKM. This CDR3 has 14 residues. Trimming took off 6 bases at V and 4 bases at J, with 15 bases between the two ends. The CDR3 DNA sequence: TGTGCCAGCAGCCCTAGGGTAAGGGGCACTGAAGCTTTCTTT. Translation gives CASSPRVRGTEAFF.

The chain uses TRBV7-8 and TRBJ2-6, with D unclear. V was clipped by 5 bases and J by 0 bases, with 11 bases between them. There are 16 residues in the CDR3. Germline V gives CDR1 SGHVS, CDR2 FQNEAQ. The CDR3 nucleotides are TGTGCCAGCAGCCTCGGTTCTTCCTCTGGGGCCAACGTCCTGACTTTC. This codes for CASSLGSSSGANVLTF.

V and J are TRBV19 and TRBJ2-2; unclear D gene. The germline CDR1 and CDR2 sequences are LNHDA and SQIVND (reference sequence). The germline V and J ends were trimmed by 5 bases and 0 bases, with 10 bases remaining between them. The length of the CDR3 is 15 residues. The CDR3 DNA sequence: TGTGCCAGTAGTCGGTCTGGTACGAACACCGGGGAGCTGTTTTTT. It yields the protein CASSRSGTNTGELFF. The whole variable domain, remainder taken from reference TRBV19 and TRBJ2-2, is DGGITQSPKYLFRKEGQNVTLSCEQNLNHDAMYWYRQDPGQGLRLIYYSQIVNDFQKGDIAEGYSVSREKKESFPLTVTSAQKNPTAFYLCASSRSGTNTGELFFGEGSRLTVL.

The CDR3 region is CASSMGTGVYNEQFF. DNA of the CDR3: TGTGCCAGTAGTATGGGGACAGGGGTATACAATGAGCAGTTCTTC. The V gene is TRBV19, the J gene TRBJ2-1, with 10 nucleotides matching TRBD1. The ends lost 3 bases at V and 4 bases at J; junction bases unmatched: 3. Per the germline V gene, CDR1 is LNHDA and CDR2 is SQIVND (reference sequence). The CDR3 totals 15 residues.

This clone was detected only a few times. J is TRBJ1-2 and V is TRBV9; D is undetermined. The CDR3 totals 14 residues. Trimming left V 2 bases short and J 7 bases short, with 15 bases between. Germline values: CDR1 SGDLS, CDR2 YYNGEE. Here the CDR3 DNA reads TGTGCCAGCAGCGTGACACCCGCTCGGGGTGGCTACACCTTC. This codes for CASSVTPARGGYTF.

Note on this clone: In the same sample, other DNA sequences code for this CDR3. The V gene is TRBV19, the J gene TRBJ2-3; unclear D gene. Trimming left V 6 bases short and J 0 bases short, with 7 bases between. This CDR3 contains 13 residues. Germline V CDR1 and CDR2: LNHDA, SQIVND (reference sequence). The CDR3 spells CASRPTSTDTQYF. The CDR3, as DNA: TGTGCCAGTAGGCCCACTAGCACAGATACGCAGTATTTT. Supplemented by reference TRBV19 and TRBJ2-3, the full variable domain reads DGGITQSPKYLFRKEGQNVTLSCEQNLNHDAMYWYRQDPGQGLRLIYYSQIVNDFQKGDIAEGYSVSREKKESFPLTVTSAQKNPTAFYLCASRPTSTDTQYFGPGTRLTVL.

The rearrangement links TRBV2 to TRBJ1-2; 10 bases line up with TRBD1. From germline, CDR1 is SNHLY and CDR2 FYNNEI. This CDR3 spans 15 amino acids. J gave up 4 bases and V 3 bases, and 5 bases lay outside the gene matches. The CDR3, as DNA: TGTGCCAGCAGTGACCGGGACAGGGGCGGCTATGGCTACACCTTC. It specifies CASSDRDRGGYGYTF.

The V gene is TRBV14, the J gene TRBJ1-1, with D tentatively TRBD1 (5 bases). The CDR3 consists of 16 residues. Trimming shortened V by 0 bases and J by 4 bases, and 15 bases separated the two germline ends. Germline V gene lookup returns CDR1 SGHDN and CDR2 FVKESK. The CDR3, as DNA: TGTGCCAGCAGCCAAGAAGCCGGGGGATGGGGCACTGAAGCTTTCTTT. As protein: CASSQEAGGWGTEAFF.

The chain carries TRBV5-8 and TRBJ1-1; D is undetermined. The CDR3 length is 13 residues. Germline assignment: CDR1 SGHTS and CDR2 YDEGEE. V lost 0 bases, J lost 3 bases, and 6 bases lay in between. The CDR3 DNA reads TGTGCCAGCAGCTTGGACCGAGACACTGAAGCTTTCTTT. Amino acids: CASSLDRDTEAFF.

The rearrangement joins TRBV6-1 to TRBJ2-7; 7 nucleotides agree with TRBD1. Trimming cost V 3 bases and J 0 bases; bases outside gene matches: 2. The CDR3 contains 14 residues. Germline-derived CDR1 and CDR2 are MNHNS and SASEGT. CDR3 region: CASSEGDSSYEQYF. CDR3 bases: TGTGCCAGCAGTGAGGGGGACAGCTCCTACGAGCAGTACTTC.

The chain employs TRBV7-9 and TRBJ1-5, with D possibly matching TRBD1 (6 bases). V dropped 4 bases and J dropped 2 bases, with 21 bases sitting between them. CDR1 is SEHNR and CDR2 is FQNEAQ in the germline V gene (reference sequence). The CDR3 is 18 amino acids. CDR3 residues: CASSSGFKRGGGNQPQHF. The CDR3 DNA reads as TGTGCCAGCAGCTCAGGATTTAAAAGAGGGGGTGGCAATCAGCCCCAGCATTTT.

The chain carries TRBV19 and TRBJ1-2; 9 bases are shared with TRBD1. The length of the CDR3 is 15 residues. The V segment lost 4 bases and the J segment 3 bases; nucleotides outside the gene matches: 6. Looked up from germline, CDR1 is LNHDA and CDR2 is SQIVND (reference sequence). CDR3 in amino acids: CASSTGQGPYYGYTF. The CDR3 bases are TGTGCCAGTAGTACCGGACAGGGGCCCTACTATGGCTACACCTTC.

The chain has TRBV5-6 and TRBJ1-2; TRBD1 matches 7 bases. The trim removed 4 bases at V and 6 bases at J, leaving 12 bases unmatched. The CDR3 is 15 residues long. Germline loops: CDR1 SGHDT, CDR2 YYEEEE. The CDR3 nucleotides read TGTGCCAGCAGCACCGACAGGGTCAAACTACATGGCTACACCTTC. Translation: CASSTDRVKLHGYTF.

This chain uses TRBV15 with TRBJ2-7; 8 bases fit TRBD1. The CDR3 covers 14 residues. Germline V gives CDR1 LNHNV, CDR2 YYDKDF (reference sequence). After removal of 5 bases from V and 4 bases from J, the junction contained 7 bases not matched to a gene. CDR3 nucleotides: TGTGCCACCAGCCAGTACAGGGGGATTTACGAGCAGTACTTC. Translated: CATSQYRGIYEQYF.